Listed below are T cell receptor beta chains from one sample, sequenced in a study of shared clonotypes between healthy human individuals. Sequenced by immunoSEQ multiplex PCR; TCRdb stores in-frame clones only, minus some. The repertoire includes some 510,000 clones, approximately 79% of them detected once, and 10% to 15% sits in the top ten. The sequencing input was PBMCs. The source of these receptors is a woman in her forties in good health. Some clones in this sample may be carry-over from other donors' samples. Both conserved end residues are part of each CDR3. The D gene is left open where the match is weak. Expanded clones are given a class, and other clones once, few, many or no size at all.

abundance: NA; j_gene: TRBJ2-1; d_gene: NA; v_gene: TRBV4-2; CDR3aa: CASTAEAGLVDEQFF; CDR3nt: TGTGCCAGCACCGCGGAAGCGGGCTTAGTAGATGAGCAGTTCTTC
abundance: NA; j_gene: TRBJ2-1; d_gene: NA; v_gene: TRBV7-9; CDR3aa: CASSLVGREQFF; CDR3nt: TGTGCCAGCAGCTTAGTGGGGAGAGAGCAGTTCTTC
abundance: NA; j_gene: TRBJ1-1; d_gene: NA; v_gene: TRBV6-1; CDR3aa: CASSEKGRGNTEAFF; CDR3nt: TGTGCCAGCAGTGAAAAGGGGCGTGGAAACACTGAAGCTTTCTTT
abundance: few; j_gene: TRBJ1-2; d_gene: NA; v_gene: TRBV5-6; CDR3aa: CASSQNRENWFGYTF; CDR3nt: TGTGCCAGCAGCCAAAACAGGGAAAATTGGTTTGGCTACACCTTC
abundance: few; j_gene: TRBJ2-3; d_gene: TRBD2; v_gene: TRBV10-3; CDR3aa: CAISLAGEYTDTQYF; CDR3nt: TGTGCCATCAGTCTAGCGGGAGAATACACAGATACGCAGTATTTT
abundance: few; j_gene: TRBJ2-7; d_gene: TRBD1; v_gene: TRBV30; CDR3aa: CAWSVGGALHEQYF; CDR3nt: TGTGCCTGGAGTGTAGGGGGCGCCCTCCACGAGCAGTACTTC
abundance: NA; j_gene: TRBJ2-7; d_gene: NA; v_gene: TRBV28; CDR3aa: CASRTGTVSYEQYF; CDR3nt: TGTGCCAGCAGGACCGGGACGGTCTCCTACGAGCAGTACTTC
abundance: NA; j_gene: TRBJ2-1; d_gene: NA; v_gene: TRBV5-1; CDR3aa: CASRMKAGDEQFF; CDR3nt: TGCGCCAGCAGGATGAAAGCAGGCGATGAGCAGTTCTTC
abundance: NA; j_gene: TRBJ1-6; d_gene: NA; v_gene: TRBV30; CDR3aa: CAWSVGNSPLHF; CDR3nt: TGTGCCTGGAGTGTCGGGAATTCACCCCTCCACTTT
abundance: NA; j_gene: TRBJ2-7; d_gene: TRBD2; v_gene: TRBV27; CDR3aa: CASSPRTSGTYEQYF; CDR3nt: TGTGCCAGCAGTCCCAGGACTAGCGGGACCTACGAGCAGTACTTC
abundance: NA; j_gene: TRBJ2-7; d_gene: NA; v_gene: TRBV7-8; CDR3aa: CASSLVPASSYEQYF; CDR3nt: TGTGCCAGCAGCTTAGTACCAGCCTCCTCCTACGAGCAGTACTTC
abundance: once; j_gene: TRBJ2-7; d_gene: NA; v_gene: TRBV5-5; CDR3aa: CASSFEGRSEQYF; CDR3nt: TGTGCCAGCAGCTTCGAGGGACGCAGCGAGCAGTACTTC
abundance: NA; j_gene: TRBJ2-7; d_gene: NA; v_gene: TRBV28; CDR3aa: CASSLGQTYEQYF; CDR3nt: TGTGCCAGCAGTTTAGGACAAACCTACGAGCAGTACTTC
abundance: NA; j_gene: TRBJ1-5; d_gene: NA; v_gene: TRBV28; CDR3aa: CASSQTESLLYSNQPQHF; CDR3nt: TGTGCCAGCAGTCAGACAGAGTCCCTCCTCTATAGCAATCAGCCCCAGCATTTT
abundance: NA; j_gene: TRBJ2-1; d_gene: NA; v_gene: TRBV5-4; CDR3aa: CASSYYLLVQPYNEQFF; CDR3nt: TGTGCCAGCAGCTACTATCTTCTGGTACAGCCTTACAATGAGCAGTTCTTC
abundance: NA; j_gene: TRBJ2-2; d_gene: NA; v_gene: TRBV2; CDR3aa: CASSENRHRELFF; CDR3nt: TGTGCCAGCAGTGAAAACCGTCACCGGGAGCTGTTTTTT
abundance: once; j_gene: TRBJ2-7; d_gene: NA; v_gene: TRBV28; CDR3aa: CASSLFRRGGSYEQYF; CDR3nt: TGTGCCAGCAGTTTATTTCGGAGAGGGGGCTCCTACGAGCAGTACTTC
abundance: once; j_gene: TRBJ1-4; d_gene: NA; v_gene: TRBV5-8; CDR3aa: CASSPPPVNEKLFF; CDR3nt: TGTGCCAGCAGCCCACCCCCTGTTAATGAAAAACTGTTTTTT
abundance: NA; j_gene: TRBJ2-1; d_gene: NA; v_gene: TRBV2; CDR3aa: CASSVTYYNEQFF; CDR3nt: TGTGCCAGCAGTGTGACCTATTACAATGAGCAGTTCTTC
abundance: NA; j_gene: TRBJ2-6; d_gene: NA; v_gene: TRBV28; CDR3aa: CASSLILAGANVLTF; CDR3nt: TGTGCCAGCAGTTTAATACTCGCTGGGGCCAACGTCCTGACTTTC
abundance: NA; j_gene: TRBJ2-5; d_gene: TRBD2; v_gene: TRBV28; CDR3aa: CASTQGLAGYF; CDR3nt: TGTGCCAGCACCCAGGGACTAGCCGGGTACTTC
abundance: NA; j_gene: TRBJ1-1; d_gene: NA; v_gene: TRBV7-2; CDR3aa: CASSLVPGDTEAFF; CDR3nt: TGTGCCAGCAGCTTGGTCCCAGGGGACACTGAAGCTTTCTTT
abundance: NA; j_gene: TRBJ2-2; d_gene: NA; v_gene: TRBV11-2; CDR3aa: CASSLDRGAGELFF; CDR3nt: TGTGCCAGCAGCTTAGACAGGGGCGCCGGGGAGCTGTTTTTT
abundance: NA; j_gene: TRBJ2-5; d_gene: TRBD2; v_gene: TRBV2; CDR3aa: CASSPLAGVGETQYF; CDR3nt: TGTGCCAGCAGCCCCCTAGCGGGAGTAGGTGAGACCCAGTACTTC
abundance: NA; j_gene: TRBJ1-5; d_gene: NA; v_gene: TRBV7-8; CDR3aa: CASSLFRISNQPQHF; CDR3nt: TGTGCCAGCAGCTTATTCAGGATCAGCAATCAGCCCCAGCATTTT
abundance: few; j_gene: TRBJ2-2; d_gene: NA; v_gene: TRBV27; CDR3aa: CASMSYGELFF; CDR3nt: TGTGCCAGCATGTCGTACGGGGAGCTGTTTTTT
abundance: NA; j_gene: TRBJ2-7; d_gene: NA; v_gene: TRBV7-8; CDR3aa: CASSPSRTQISYEQYF; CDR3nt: TGTGCCAGCAGCCCGTCGCGGACCCAAATCTCCTACGAGCAGTACTTC
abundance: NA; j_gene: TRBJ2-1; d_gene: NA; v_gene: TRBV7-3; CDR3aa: CASSHGPPPNEQFF; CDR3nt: TGTGCCAGCAGCCATGGACCTCCCCCTAATGAGCAGTTCTTC
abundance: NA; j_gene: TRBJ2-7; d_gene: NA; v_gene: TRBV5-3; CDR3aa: CARRTDYEQYF; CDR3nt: TGTGCCAGAAGGACAGATTACGAGCAGTACTTC